At least ten counts were recorded for the clone carrying this TCR beta chain. The data belong to a study of neurological immune-mediated disorders. TCRdb used MiXCR to reprocess the 5' RACE reads, holding one entry per CDR3 protein. The sample has more than 60,000 distinct CDR3 sequences; approximately 3.7% are singletons. CDR1 and CDR2 from the germline V gene are SGHVS and FNYEAQ. Trimming took 3 bases from V and 2 from J, leaving 11 bases between them. CDR3 size: 15 residues. Sequenced sample: PBMCs. The chain carries TRBV7-6 and TRBJ1-5; weak D call: TRBD1 (5 bases). The origin of this receptor is a woman between 50 and 59 years old with multiple sclerosis. CDR3 DNA sequence: TGTGCCAGCAGCTTGGGGGGATCCGGCAATCAGCCCCAGCATTTT. Amino acids: CASSLGGSGNQPQHF. Variable domain in full (rest from reference TRBV7-6 and TRBJ1-5): GAGVSQSPRYKVTKRGQDVALRCDPISGHVSLYWYRQALGQGPEFLTYFNYEAQQDKSGLPNDRFSAERPEGSISTLTIQRTEQRDSAMYRCASSLGGSGNQPQHFGDGTRLSIL.